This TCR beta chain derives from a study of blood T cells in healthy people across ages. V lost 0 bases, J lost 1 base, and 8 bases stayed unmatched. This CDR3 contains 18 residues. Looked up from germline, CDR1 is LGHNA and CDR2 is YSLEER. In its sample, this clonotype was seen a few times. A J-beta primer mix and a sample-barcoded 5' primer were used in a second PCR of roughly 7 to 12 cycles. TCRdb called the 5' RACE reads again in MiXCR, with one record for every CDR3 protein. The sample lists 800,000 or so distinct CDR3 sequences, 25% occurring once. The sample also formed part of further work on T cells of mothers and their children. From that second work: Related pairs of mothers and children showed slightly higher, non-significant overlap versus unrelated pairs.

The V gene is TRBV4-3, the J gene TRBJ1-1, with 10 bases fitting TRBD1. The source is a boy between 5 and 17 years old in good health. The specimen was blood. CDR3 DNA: TGCGCCAGCAGCCAAGATCTAGGGGACAGGGGTCGGAACACTGAAGCTTTCTTT. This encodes CASSQDLGDRGRNTEAFF.